Below, one T cell receptor beta chain is given with its context. Treatment specified: around 19 received Ad26.COV2.S at low or high dose, single or two shots; five or six received placebo; per-sample allocation not given. Specimens were obtained on day 63 following the first vaccine or placebo injection. CDR3 length: 13 amino acids. Trimming cost V 12 bases and J 4 bases; bases outside gene matches: 10. CDR1 is KGHDR, CDR2 SFDVKD, per germline. Repertoires were generated with immunoSEQ multiplex PCR, while TCRdb's copy carries only in-frame clones and drops some. Of about 410,000 clones in the sample, approximately 89% are singletons; the top ten hold 1.9%. The data stem from a study of Ad26.COV2.S vaccination and SARS-CoV-2 variants.

This material consisted of peripheral blood, taken in a trial of Ad26.COV2.S vaccine versus placebo. V gene TRBV24-1 combines with J gene TRBJ2-7; 8 bases align to TRBD1. The TCR was taken from a person between 18 and 60 years old who received the Ad26.COV2.S COVID-19 vaccine or a placebo. The chain's CDR3 is CAASGTGPYEQYF. The CDR3, as DNA: TGTGCCGCTTCCGGGACAGGCCCATACGAGCAGTACTTC.